The clone carrying this T cell receptor (beta chain) was seen at least ten times. The antigen remains unidentified. CDR3 size: 15 residues. Trimming at V came to 0 bases and at J to 3 bases, leaving 5 bases not matched to a gene. In germline, CDR1 is DFQATT, CDR2 SNEGSKA (reference sequence). The data derive from a study of CD8 T cells in ankylosing spondylitis. Regarding the study as a whole: Relatively scarce in peripheral blood, disease-linked clones were CD8+. Reactive arthritis synovial fluid and blood were previously reported to contain some motif variants. Significant enrichment of disease-linked clones was reported in matched ankylosing spondylitis synovial fluid. Among TCR beta sequences, a motif of roughly 8 highly homologous variants appeared characteristic of ankylosing spondylitis blood.

TCRdb fed the 5' RACE reads into MiXCR, producing one record per CDR3 protein. The data contain about 90,000 distinct CDR3 sequences, about 27% of them seen just once; the ten biggest clones take up around three fifths. Input material: blood, either unsorted or a sorted T cell fraction (not recorded which). This clonotype was sampled from a male donor with ankylosing spondylitis or in good health (not recorded which). The chain joins TRBV20-1 to TRBJ2-7; TRBD2 matches 10 bases. CDR3 sequence: CSARDLTSGIYEQYF. DNA for the CDR3: TGCAGTGCTAGAGATCTTACTAGCGGGATCTACGAGCAGTACTTC.